What follows is one TCR beta chain and its context. No antigen is known for it. The CDR3 consists of 14 residues. V shed 5 bases and J shed 11 bases, with 19 bases lying between them. The data were taken from a study of T-cell memory formation after mild COVID-19. Study as a whole: TCR clusters were mostly confined to one donor each.

cDNA libraries for TCR alpha and TCR beta, carrying sample barcodes and UMIs, came from 5'RACE with constant-segment primers. In TCRdb, the 5' RACE reads were re-called with MiXCR into one record per CDR3 protein. The sample comprises approximately 410,000 distinct CDR3 sequences, under 25% of which are singletons, and 13% rests with the top ten. Overall study findings and caveats: Among clones peaking at day 37 in the second wave, SARS-CoV-2 specificity remained unconfirmed. CD4+ bias marked clones expanding day 15 to 37, unlike balanced contracting clones.

This clonotype was obtained from an adult woman who had mild COVID-19 (a few samples of this study predate the infection). Cell type and time point are not known. Sample: PBMCs or a T cell subset sorted from them (not recorded which). This sequence joins TRBV12-3 or TRBV12-4 and TRBJ1-5, with D uncertain. DNA of the CDR3: TGTGCCAGCAGTCCCCTGTCAGGTGCTGCCGCCCAGCATTTT. Translation gives CASSPLSGAAAQHF.